A selection of T cell receptor beta chains follows, all from one sample in a study of PD-1 blockade in classical Hodgkin lymphoma. Sequenced by immunoSEQ multiplex PCR; TCRdb stores in-frame clones only, minus some. The table lists tens of thousands of clones, 75% to 90% of them singletons, with about 0.24% in the top ten. Sequencing was carried out using CD4+ T cells from blood. The source of these receptors is a human donor with classical Hodgkin lymphoma. Each CDR3 is given with its conserved first and last residue. A D gene is named only where the DNA matches it firmly. A clone size is listed for some rows: how often the clone was seen (once, few, many), or a class if it is expanded.

J | D | V | length | size | CDR3 | DNA
TRBJ1-2 | TRBD1 | TRBV30 | 15 | - | CAWSLGTAANYGYTF | TGTGCCTGGAGTTTGGGGACAGCCGCTAACTATGGCTACACCTTC
TRBJ1-1 | TRBD1 | TRBV19 | 15 | - | CASSMTGPMNTEAFF | TGTGCCAGTAGTATGACAGGGCCCATGAACACTGAAGCTTTCTTT
TRBJ1-4 | - | TRBV11-2 | 14 | - | CASSLKQGFEKLFF | TGTGCCAGCAGCTTAAAACAGGGTTTCGAAAAACTGTTTTTT
TRBJ2-3 | - | TRBV7-2 | 13 | - | CASSVVGPDTQYF | TGTGCCAGCAGCGTAGTTGGGCCAGATACGCAGTATTTT
TRBJ1-2 | - | TRBV6-5 | 12 | - | CASTDNPQDSTF | TGTGCCAGCACCGACAACCCGCAGGACTCGACCTTC
TRBJ1-1 | TRBD1 | TRBV9 | 15 | - | CASSPGDRSDTEAFF | TGTGCCAGCAGCCCTGGGGACAGGTCGGACACTGAAGCTTTCTTT
TRBJ1-4 | TRBD1 | TRBV7-9 | 17 | - | CASSLGETGQVNEKLFF | TGTGCCAGCAGCTTAGGGGAAACGGGACAGGTTAATGAAAAACTGTTTTTT
TRBJ1-2 | TRBD1 | TRBV9 | 15 | - | CASSAGGQRNYGYTF | TGTGCCAGCAGCGCGGGGGGACAGAGAAACTATGGCTACACCTTC
TRBJ2-3 | - | TRBV7-2 | 15 | - | CASSLVRTGTDTQYF | TGTGCCAGCAGCTTAGTCCGGACAGGCACAGATACGCAGTATTTT
TRBJ1-3 | TRBD1 | TRBV11-2 | 14 | - | CASSRTGDLLRIYF | TGTGCCAGCAGCCGGACAGGGGACCTACTACGGATATATTTT
TRBJ2-1 | - | TRBV7-8 | 16 | - | CASSLGRETLYNEQFF | TGTGCCAGCAGCTTAGGACGAGAGACATTGTACAATGAGCAGTTCTTC
TRBJ1-1 | TRBD1 | TRBV28 | 15 | - | CASSPSVTGSTEAFF | TGTGCCAGCAGTCCATCTGTGACAGGGAGCACTGAAGCTTTCTTT
TRBJ1-1 | - | TRBV5-1 | 16 | - | CASSLVGGPFNTEAFF | TGCGCCAGCAGCTTGGTCGGGGGGCCCTTTAACACTGAAGCTTTCTTT
TRBJ1-2 | TRBD1 | TRBV4-1 | 15 | - | CASSQVDREPYGYTF | TGCGCCAGCAGCCAAGTGGACAGGGAGCCCTATGGCTACACCTTC
TRBJ2-5 | - | TRBV5-1 | 13 | - | CASSLPGAETQYF | TGCGCCAGCAGCCTTCCAGGGGCTGAGACCCAGTACTTC
TRBJ1-1 | - | TRBV9 | 16 | - | CASSPLWGRGNTEAFF | TGTGCCAGCAGCCCGCTCTGGGGGCGCGGGAACACTGAAGCTTTCTTT
TRBJ1-2 | - | TRBV11-3 | 11 | - | CASSLVEGYTF | TGTGCCAGCAGCTTGGTCGAAGGCTACACCTTC
TRBJ2-7 | - | TRBV28 | 14 | once | CASRPPGGNLEQYF | TGTGCCAGCAGACCTCCGGGGGGCAACCTCGAGCAGTACTTC
TRBJ1-4 | - | TRBV10-1 | 15 | once | CASTPPAGSREKLFF | TGCGCCAGCACCCCCCCTGCAGGTAGTCGAGAAAAACTGTTTTTT
TRBJ2-5 | TRBD2 | TRBV7-9 | 18 | once | CASSLTFGLAGGRETQYF | TGTGCCAGCAGCTTAACGTTTGGACTAGCGGGGGGCCGGGAGACCCAGTACTTC
TRBJ2-1 | - | TRBV2 | 14 | - | CASSDRSSYNEQFF | TGTGCCAGCAGTGACAGGAGCTCCTACAATGAGCAGTTCTTC
TRBJ2-2 | - | TRBV19 | 11 | - | CASGNTGELFF | TGTGCCAGCGGGAACACCGGGGAGCTGTTTTTT
TRBJ2-1 | TRBD2 | TRBV19 | 18 | - | CASSRLAGGNLPYNEQFF | TGTGCCAGTAGTAGACTAGCGGGGGGGAACCTACCCTACAATGAGCAGTTCTTC
TRBJ2-5 | - | TRBV7-9 | 14 | once | CASSGGHTQETQYF | TGTGCCAGCAGCGGCGGACATACCCAAGAGACCCAGTACTTC
TRBJ1-1 | - | TRBV27 | 13 | - | CASSLSGWTEAFF | TGTGCCAGCAGTTTATCCGGGTGGACTGAAGCTTTCTTT